The 21 T cell receptor beta chains below come from one sample, sequenced in a study of T cell responses to AZD1222 COVID-19 vaccine. Data came from immunoSEQ multiplex PCR; TCRdb stores just in-frame clones and leaves some out. This table has some 100,000 clones, about 87% appearing once. The sequencing used peripheral blood, collected on day 0 of AZD1222 vaccination. The receptors here all came from an adult in good health.

The chain couples TRBV4-2 to TRBJ1-2; the D gene is possibly TRBD1 (6 bases). The germline gives CDR1 LGHNA, CDR2 YNFKEQ. V lost 3 bases, J lost 8 bases, and 28 bases lay in between. The CDR3 is 18 amino acids. CDR3 nucleotide sequence: TGTGCCAGCAGCCATGACCTCTCCCGCGGCGCAGGGGCAGGAGGCTACACCTTC. Translated, it gives CASSHDLSRGAGAGGYTF.

The rearrangement joins TRBV28 to TRBJ2-7, with D tentatively TRBD1 (6 bases). The germline gives CDR1 MDHEN, CDR2 SYDVKM. The CDR3 contains 12 residues. V was cut by 3 bases and J by 3 bases, with 6 bases left in between. The CDR3 loop is CASSLDSYEQYF. CDR3 coding DNA: TGTGCCAGCAGTTTGGACAGCTACGAGCAGTACTTC.

The rearrangement uses TRBV13 and TRBJ1-1, with a possible D match to TRBD1 (6 bases). The CDR3 is 14 amino acids. V was trimmed by 3 bases and J by 9 bases, leaving 17 bases between them. Germline V gives CDR1 PRHDT, CDR2 FYEKMQ (reference sequence). The CDR3 coding sequence is TGTGCCAGCAGCTTTTTTTCGGTCAGGGGAAAAGCTTTCTTT. Amino acid sequence: CASSFFSVRGKAFF. The full variable domain, in which reference TRBV13 and TRBJ1-1 provide the parts outside the CDR3, is AAGVIQSPRHLIKEKRETATLKCYPIPRHDTVYWYQQGPGQDPQFLISFYEKMQSDKGSIPDRFSAQQFSDYHSELNMSSLELGDSALYFCASSFFSVRGKAFFGQGTRLTVV.

The CDR3 bases are TGCGCCAGCAGTGAGTCGACATTGAACACTGAAGCTTTCTTT. This translates into CASSESTLNTEAFF. J is TRBJ1-1 and V is TRBV10-1; D remains ambiguous. CDR1 is WNHNN and CDR2 is SYGVQD in the germline V gene (reference sequence). The CDR3 sequence is 14 residues long. Trimming left V 0 bases short and J 0 bases short, with 5 bases between.

V and J are TRBV30 and TRBJ1-6, with 7 bases aligning to TRBD1. The CDR3 has 14 amino acids. The germline V gene has CDR1 GTSNPN and CDR2 SVGIG (reference sequence). Germline trimming cut 4 bases from V and 11 bases from J; bases unmatched to any gene: 11. CDR3 in DNA: TGTGCCTGGAACAGGGGAGTGGGTGGGGCACCCCTCCACTTT. This codes for CAWNRGVGGAPLHF.

For this clone: Distinct nucleotide sequences in the sample also encode this CDR3. The V call is TRBV5-1, the J call TRBJ1-1; 7 bases fit TRBD1. CDR3 size: 15 residues. Germline V CDR1 and CDR2: SGHRS, YFSETQ. Trimming at V came to 0 bases and at J to 0 bases, leaving 2 bases not matched to a gene. CDR3 loop: CASSLDRGMNTEAFF. In DNA, the CDR3 is TGCGCCAGCAGCTTGGACAGGGGTATGAACACTGAAGCTTTCTTT.

The rearrangement uses TRBV18 and TRBJ1-1; 7 bases are a match to TRBD1. Germline loops: CDR1 KGHSH, CDR2 LQKENI. The CDR3 spans 14 residues. V was clipped by 8 bases and J by 2 bases; unmatched bases: 8. CDR3 in amino acids: CASALQGSNTEAFF. As DNA, the CDR3 is TGTGCCAGCGCCCTACAGGGGAGTAACACTGAAGCTTTCTTT.

V is TRBV15 and J is TRBJ2-1; D perhaps matches TRBD1 (5 bases). V was shortened by 0 bases and J by 8 bases, with 14 bases between the two germline ends. Per germline, CDR1 LNHNV and CDR2 YYDKDF (reference sequence). The length of the CDR3 is 15 residues. The CDR3 loop reads CATSRDSARADEQFF. CDR3 nucleotide sequence: TGTGCCACCAGCAGAGATTCGGCCAGGGCGGATGAGCAGTTCTTC.

This rearrangement joins TRBV7-2 to TRBJ2-4, with D perhaps matching TRBD2 (7 bases). Germline V CDR1 and CDR2: SGHTA, FQGNSA. Between the trimmed V and J ends, which lost 5 bases and 7 bases, there was a span of 15 bases. The CDR3 has 14 amino acids. The chain's CDR3 is CASSPAGATNIQYF. As DNA, the CDR3 is TGTGCCAGCAGCCCGGCGGGGGCTACGAACATTCAGTACTTC.

This clone was seen just once. This chain joins TRBV10-3 and TRBJ1-1; 9 nucleotides match TRBD1. The CDR3 has 17 amino acids. Trimming at V came to 4 bases and at J to 0 bases, leaving 9 bases not matched to a gene. Germline assignment: CDR1 ENHRY and CDR2 SYGVKD. In nucleotides, the CDR3 is TGTGCCATCAGTGGGCTGGGACAGGGCGTGATGAACACTGAAGCTTTCTTT. It specifies CAISGLGQGVMNTEAFF.

The rearrangement links TRBV5-1 to TRBJ2-1; D is perhaps TRBD2 (7 bases). The germline V gene encodes CDR1 SGHRS and CDR2 YFSETQ. The CDR3 covers 15 residues. Trimming cost V 1 base and J 6 bases, with 14 bases left between them. Here the CDR3 DNA reads TGCGCCAGCAGCTTGCGGTTAGGGGGGGCCAATGAGCAGTTCTTC. Protein: CASSLRLGGANEQFF.

The rearrangement links TRBV27 to TRBJ2-1; 7 bases agree with TRBD1. The CDR3 is made up of 14 amino acids. J gave up 1 base and V 5 bases, and 2 bases lay outside the gene matches. CDR1 and CDR2 (germline): MNHEY, SMNVEV (reference sequence). The DNA of the CDR3 is TGTGCCAGCAGTCCGGGACAGTCCTACAATGAGCAGTTCTTC. Its protein is CASSPGQSYNEQFF.

This clone was picked up one time. CDR3 nucleotide sequence: TGTGCCAGCAACCCTAGCACACCCCCGGCGCAGGTCAGCCCCCAATACTTC. Protein product: CASNPSTPPAQVSPQYF. V usage is TRBV27 and J usage is TRBJ2-7; TRBD2 is a possible D gene (5 bases). The CDR3 extends over 17 amino acids. Trimming took 7 bases from V and 13 from J, leaving 35 bases between them. Germline V gene lookup returns CDR1 MNHEY and CDR2 SMNVEV (reference sequence).

The chain carries TRBV7-8 and TRBJ1-1; possibly TRBD1 for D (5 bases). The V end was cut by 0 bases, the J end by 1 base, with 12 bases between. This CDR3 comprises 16 residues. Germline V gives CDR1 SGHVS, CDR2 FQNEAQ. CDR3 nucleotide sequence: TGTGCCAGCAGCTTAGCGGTCCGGGGGTGGAACACTGAAGCTTTCTTT. Protein product: CASSLAVRGWNTEAFF.

The chain joins TRBV7-8 to TRBJ1-4; 8 bases align to TRBD1. The CDR3 has 17 residues. V was pared by 7 bases and J by 3 bases, with 13 bases of the junction left unmatched. Germline loops: CDR1 SGHVS, CDR2 FQNEAQ. The CDR3 DNA is TGTGCCAGCAACGCCGCAGGGGGCTTTTGGGCTAATGAAAAACTGTTTTTT. It specifies CASNAAGGFWANEKLFF.

J is TRBJ1-2 and V is TRBV19; D unclear. The germline V and J ends were trimmed by 5 bases and 7 bases, with 11 bases remaining between them. Germline V gene sequence: CDR1 LNHDA, CDR2 SQIVND (reference sequence). The CDR3 spans 12 residues. CDR3: CASSPRAGGYTF. The CDR3 DNA is TGTGCCAGTAGTCCAAGGGCGGGTGGCTACACCTTC.

The count of this clone is one. The genes are TRBV7-9 and TRBJ2-7; 10 positions match TRBD2. Germline-derived CDR1 and CDR2 are SEHNR and FQNEAQ (reference sequence). The CDR3 sequence is 14 residues long. V gave up 6 bases and J gave up 2 bases; unmatched junction bases: 4. CDR3 amino acids: CASSYSGGAYEQYF. CDR3 nucleotide sequence: TGTGCCAGCAGTTACAGCGGGGGGGCCTACGAGCAGTACTTC.

The chain joins TRBV6-1 to TRBJ2-1; no definite D call. CDR1 MNHNS and CDR2 SASEGT come from the germline V gene. V gave up 2 bases and J gave up 0 bases, with 17 bases separating them. The CDR3 extends over 18 amino acids. The CDR3 DNA follows: TGTGCCAGCAGTGAAACTTTAGGCTTATCGAGCTCCTACAATGAGCAGTTCTTC. Translated: CASSETLGLSSSYNEQFF.

This clone was counted only a few times. The chain uses TRBV7-2 and TRBJ1-2; D is unresolved. The CDR3 length is 13 residues. Germline V lookup: CDR1 SGHTA, CDR2 FQGNSA. V shed 4 bases and J shed 4 bases, with 10 bases lying between them. The CDR3 loop is CASSSQGLYGYTF. The CDR3 bases are TGTGCCAGCAGCTCCCAAGGTCTCTATGGCTACACCTTC.

The chain joins TRBV5-6 to TRBJ1-1; tentative D call: TRBD1 (6 bases). The CDR3 has 16 residues. The V end was cut by 0 bases, the J end by 1 base, with 13 bases between. The germline gives CDR1 SGHDT, CDR2 YYEEEE. The CDR3 is CASSLVPNRENTEAFF. DNA for the CDR3: TGTGCCAGCAGCTTGGTCCCAAACAGGGAGAACACTGAAGCTTTCTTT.

The chain recombines TRBV11-3 with TRBJ2-5, with 8 bases lining up with TRBD1. This CDR3 region has 16 residues. Germline values: CDR1 SGHNT, CDR2 YENEEA. The junction had 12 bases not matched to a gene; V was cut back by 7 bases and J by 2 bases. The CDR3 here is CASTPDRGTGQETQYF. Written as DNA, the CDR3 is TGTGCCAGCACCCCCGACAGGGGAACAGGGCAAGAGACCCAGTACTTC.